A selection of T cell receptor beta chains follows, all from one sample in a study of cytomegalovirus exposure and HLA in healthy donors. Libraries were prepared by immunoSEQ multiplex PCR; TCRdb keeps only in-frame clonotypes and omits some of them. The top ten clones hold about 0.75% of a sample with about 140,000 clones, roughly 90% of them seen once. The sample was PBMCs. These receptors came from a man between 18 and 35 years old in good health and CMV-seronegative. The conserved cysteine and the conserved F or W are not part of the CDR3 here. Each record gives: J gene, clone size, V gene, CDR3 protein. Clone size appears in some rows only: once, few, many, or a class for an expanded clone.

>TRBJ2-7|.|TRBV13
ASSPRDRGYYEQY
>TRBJ2-5|.|TRBV5-1
ASSEVAAREETQY
>TRBJ1-5|.|TRBV18
ASSPRGTNQPQH
>TRBJ2-3|.|TRBV5-1
ASSLKRGVSTDTQY
>TRBJ1-4|.|TRBV5-8
ASSPRTGGREKLF
>TRBJ2-3|.|TRBV5-1
ASAAGPGTDTQY
>TRBJ1-5|.|TRBV21-1
ASSSYLLDSPDPVNQPQH
>TRBJ1-1|once|TRBV5-1
ASSAGVPRMNTEAF
>TRBJ2-5|.|TRBV30
AWSVVGLAGGGTQY
>TRBJ1-1|.|TRBV27
ASSLGGITEAF
>TRBJ2-2|.|TRBV6-5
ASRRRGTGELF
>TRBJ1-2|.|TRBV11-3
ASSPTGPSYGYT
>TRBJ2-5|once|TRBV5-6
ASSPDRDRIETQY
>TRBJ1-6|.|TRBV30
AWSSGHDNSPLH
>TRBJ2-4|.|TRBV28
ASSIQGEIAKNIQY
>TRBJ2-2|.|TRBV19
ASSSGAPGTGELF
>TRBJ1-4|.|TRBV5-4
ASSPGTGDEKLF
>TRBJ2-7|.|TRBV19
ASSMAGARYEQY
>TRBJ1-3|.|TRBV18
ASSQDRNSGNTIY
>TRBJ2-1|.|TRBV4-1
ASSQVRAGDNEQF